This T cell receptor (beta chain) was captured in a study of T cells expressing NK-cell markers. TCR beta cDNA was made by 5'RACE template switching with UMIs. Reprocessing the 5' RACE reads, TCRdb reports a single entry for every CDR3 protein and omits DNA. This table holds about 150,000 distinct CDR3 sequences. Note on this clonotype: The target antigen is unknown.

General study results and limits: Dominance of the CD3+CD56-NKG2C+ fraction by these clonotypes also held in several donors.

This TCR was sampled from a man between 18 and 29 years old in good health. The sample taken for sequencing was blood T cells: a sorted CD56 or NKG2C T cell subset, CD4+ or CD8+ T cells, or bulk PBMC T cells (not recorded which).

The CDR3 is CSFWEADTYNEQFF. This chain connects TRBV29-1 to TRBJ2-1; absent DNA, TCRdb's TRBD2 call cannot be checked. The CDR3 contains 14 residues. CDR1 is SQVTM and CDR2 is ANQGSEA in the germline V gene.